This T cell receptor beta chain came from a study of human T cells and chemical hapten exposure. Regarding the study as a whole: Alopecia was present in the donors, so their immune response may differ from healthy people's. TCRs whose frequency exceeded 1 in 1000 remained the same following DPC sensitization.

Trimming removed 4 bases from V and 0 bases from J, with 4 bases in between. Per germline, CDR1 SGHRS and CDR2 YFSETQ. The CDR3 covers 13 residues. Each cDNA molecule in the library carried unique molecular identifiers. Per the original data handling: 96,000 or so TCRs per sample was the median, with a range of about 20,000 to 750,000. TCRdb redid the calling of the RACE reads with MiXCR, one entry per CDR3 protein. These V and J calls originate from TCRdb's pipeline instead of the authors' own analysis. The sample has roughly 360,000 distinct CDR3 sequences, roughly 4.8% seen once; the top ten hold about 2.1%. Regarding this clonotype: Its specificity is unknown.

As for time point: patch test 1, 2 weeks after DPC sensitization. Treatment: therapeutic diphenylcyclopropenone sensitization with weekly scalp DPC. V is TRBV5-1 and J is TRBJ1-4; D unclear. The sequencing here drew on whole blood, taken in connection with sensitization to the hapten diphenylcyclopropenone (DPC). The receptor was derived from a woman between 45 and 60 years old with alopecia areata. Some clones in this sample may be carry-over from other donors' samples. As DNA, the CDR3 is TGCGCCAGCAGCCTAGCAACTAATGAAAAACTGTTTTTT. It specifies CASSLATNEKLFF.